The entry that follows covers one T cell receptor beta chain sequence. Its antigen is unidentified. CDR1 is MNHNY and CDR2 is SVGAGI in the germline V gene (reference sequence). The CDR3 extends over 16 amino acids. V trimming: 4 bases; J trimming: 5 bases; junction bases outside the gene matches: 11. TCRdb passed the reads through MiXCR, listing each CDR3 protein once. The table has 700,000 to 900,000 distinct CDR3 sequences, roughly 29% seen once. The data derive from a study of T cell repertoires in cytomegalovirus infection. Material: cultured CD8+ T cells from PBMCs, obtained from culture after CMV antigen stimulation. The chain couples TRBV6-6 to TRBJ1-5; 7 bases fit TRBD1. The source is a human donor in good health (CMV status not recorded). Some clones in this sample may be carry-over from other donors' samples. CDR3 in amino acids: CASSSPIRDRYQPQHF. The DNA of the CDR3 is TGTGCCAGCAGTTCCCCGATCCGGGACAGATATCAGCCCCAGCATTTT.